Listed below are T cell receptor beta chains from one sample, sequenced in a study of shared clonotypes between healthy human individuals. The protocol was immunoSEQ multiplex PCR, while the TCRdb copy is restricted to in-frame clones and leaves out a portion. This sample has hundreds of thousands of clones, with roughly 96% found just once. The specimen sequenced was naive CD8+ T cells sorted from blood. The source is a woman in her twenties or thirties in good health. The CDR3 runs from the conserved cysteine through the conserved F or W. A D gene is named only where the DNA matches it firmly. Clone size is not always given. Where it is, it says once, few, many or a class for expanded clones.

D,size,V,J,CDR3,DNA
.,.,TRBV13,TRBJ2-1,CASSPQGGYNEQFF,TGTGCCAGCAGCCCCCAGGGCGGCTACAATGAGCAGTTCTTC
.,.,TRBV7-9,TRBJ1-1,CASSLAVGTEAFF,TGTGCCAGCAGCTTAGCAGTGGGCACTGAAGCTTTCTTT
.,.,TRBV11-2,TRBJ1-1,CASSPGRETFF,TGTGCCAGCAGCCCGGGACGGGAGACTTTCTTT
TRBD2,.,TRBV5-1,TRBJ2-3,CASSLDSRAGDVDTQYF,TGCGCCAGCAGCTTGGATTCGAGAGCGGGAGACGTAGATACGCAGTATTTT
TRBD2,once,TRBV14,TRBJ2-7,CASSRGLAGGTTYEQYF,TGTGCCAGCAGCAGAGGACTAGCGGGAGGCACTACCTACGAGCAGTACTTC
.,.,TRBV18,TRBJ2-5,CASSPRRIETQYF,TGTGCCAGCTCACCTCGCAGGATAGAGACCCAGTACTTC
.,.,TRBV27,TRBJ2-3,CASSPQDPGLVQNF,TGTGCCAGCAGTCCGCAGGATCCGGGACTCGTTCAGAATTTT
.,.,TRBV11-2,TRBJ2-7,CASSLRLSYEQYF,TGTGCCAGCAGCTTGCGACTCTCCTACGAGCAGTACTTC
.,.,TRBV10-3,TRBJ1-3,CAISEDRLSSGNTIYF,TGTGCCATCAGTGAGGACAGACTTAGCTCTGGAAACACCATATATTTT
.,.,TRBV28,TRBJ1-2,CASSFDQGFYTF,TGTGCCAGCAGTTTTGACCAGGGCTTCTACACCTTC
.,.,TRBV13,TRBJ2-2,CASSPRVGHTGELFF,TGTGCCAGCAGCCCGAGGGTAGGACACACCGGGGAGCTGTTTTTT
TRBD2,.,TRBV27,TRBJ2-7,CASSPRGVAGYSSYEQYF,TGTGCCAGCAGTCCACGGGGGGTAGCGGGGTACAGCTCCTACGAGCAGTACTTC
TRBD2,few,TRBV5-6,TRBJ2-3,CASSLKRDTDTQYF,TGTGCCAGCAGCCTCAAGCGGGACACAGATACGCAGTATTTT
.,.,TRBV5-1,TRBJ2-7,CASSLATPRGGYEQYF,TGCGCCAGCAGCTTGGCTACGCCCCGGGGTGGCTACGAGCAGTACTTC
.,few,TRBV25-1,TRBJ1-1,CASTTGAWNTEAFF,TGTGCCAGCACCACCGGAGCGTGGAACACTGAAGCTTTCTTT
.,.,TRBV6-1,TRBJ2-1,CASGGPPYNEQFF,TGTGCCAGCGGGGGTCCCCCCTACAATGAGCAGTTCTTC
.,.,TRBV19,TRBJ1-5,CASSIEFGGSGNQPQHF,TGTGCCAGTAGTATAGAATTCGGAGGGTCCGGGAATCAGCCCCAGCATTTT
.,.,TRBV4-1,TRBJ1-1,CASSQGQHPEAFF,TGCGCCAGCAGCCAAGGGCAACACCCTGAAGCTTTCTTT
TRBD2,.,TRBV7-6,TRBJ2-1,CASSPRLARANEQFF,TGTGCCAGCAGCCCCAGACTAGCGAGGGCCAATGAGCAGTTCTTC
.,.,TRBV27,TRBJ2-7,CASSFWPGDEQYF,TGTGCCAGCAGTTTTTGGCCAGGGGACGAGCAGTACTTC
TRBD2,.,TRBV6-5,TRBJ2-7,CASSYDGRARHEQYF,TGTGCCAGCAGTTATGACGGGAGGGCCCGCCACGAGCAGTACTTC
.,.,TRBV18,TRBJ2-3,CASSSDLDTQYF,TGTGCCAGCTCATCGGACCTAGATACGCAGTATTTT
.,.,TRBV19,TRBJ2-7,CASSISPRDEQYF,TGTGCCAGTAGTATATCCCCCCGTGACGAGCAGTACTTC
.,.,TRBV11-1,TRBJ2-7,CASSLYGGPYEQYF,TGTGCCAGCAGCTTATACGGGGGACCCTACGAGCAGTACTTC
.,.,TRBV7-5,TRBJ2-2,CVRSSLAKNTGELFF,TGTGTCAGAAGCTCACTGGCCAAGAACACCGGGGAGCTGTTTTTT
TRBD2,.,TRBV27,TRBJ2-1,CASSLSSSGYYNEQFF,TGTGCCAGCAGTTTATCGTCTAGCGGGTACTACAATGAGCAGTTCTTC
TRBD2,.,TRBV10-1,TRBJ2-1,CASSVLAGGLNEQFF,TGCGCCAGCAGTGTCCTAGCGGGAGGGCTAAATGAGCAGTTCTTC
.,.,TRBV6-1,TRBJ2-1,CASSESNSLNEQFF,TGTGCCAGCAGTGAATCCAATAGCCTAAATGAGCAGTTCTTC
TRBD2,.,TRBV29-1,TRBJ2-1,CSVEEVGLAGGYNEQFF,TGCAGCGTTGAAGAGGTGGGACTAGCGGGAGGGTACAATGAGCAGTTCTTC
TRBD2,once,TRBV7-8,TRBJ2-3,CASSFGLAGERADTQYF,TGTGCCAGCAGCTTTGGACTAGCGGGGGAGAGAGCGGATACGCAGTATTTT
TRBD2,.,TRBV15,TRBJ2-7,CATAASGLYEQYF,TGTGCCACCGCGGCTAGCGGTCTCTACGAGCAGTACTTC
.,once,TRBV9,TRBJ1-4,CASSWAGGGKLFF,TGTGCCAGCAGCTGGGCGGGAGGGGGAAAACTGTTTTTT
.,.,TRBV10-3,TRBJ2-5,CAISEMGGDQETQYF,TGTGCCATCAGTGAAATGGGAGGAGATCAAGAGACCCAGTACTTC
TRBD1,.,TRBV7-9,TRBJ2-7,CASSPSTGTYEQYF,TGTGCCAGCAGCCCCTCGACAGGGACCTACGAGCAGTACTTC
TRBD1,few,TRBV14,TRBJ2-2,CASSQLQGWTGELFF,TGTGCCAGCAGCCAGCTACAGGGGTGGACCGGGGAGCTGTTTTTT
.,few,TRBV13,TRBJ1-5,CASSSTGTDQPQHF,TGTGCCAGCAGCAGCACAGGAACCGATCAGCCCCAGCATTTT
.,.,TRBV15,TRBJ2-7,CATSKDFSASYEQYF,TGTGCCACCAGCAAGGACTTCTCAGCCTCCTACGAGCAGTACTTC
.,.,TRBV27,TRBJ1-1,CASRSNGLTMNTEAFF,TGTGCCAGCAGAAGTAATGGACTGACGATGAACACTGAAGCTTTCTTT
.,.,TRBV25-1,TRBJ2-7,CASSLQGFYEQYF,TGTGCCAGCAGCCTTCAGGGGTTTTACGAGCAGTACTTC
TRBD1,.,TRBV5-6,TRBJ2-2,CASSLQGIRTGELFF,TGTGCCAGCAGCCTACAGGGGATAAGGACCGGGGAGCTGTTTTTT
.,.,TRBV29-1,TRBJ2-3,CSVDRDDTQYF,TGCAGCGTTGACCGGGATGATACGCAGTATTTT
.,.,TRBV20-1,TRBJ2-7,CSARDNYEQYF,TGCAGTGCCAGGGACAACTACGAGCAGTACTTC
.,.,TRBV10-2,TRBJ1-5,CAEYRPPQHF,TGCGCCGAGTACCGTCCGCCCCAGCATTTT